Each of the 10 T cell receptor beta chains below was sequenced from the same sample in a study of cytomegalovirus exposure and HLA in healthy donors (dated by TCRdb to the late 2010s). Receptors were amplified or captured by the immunoSEQ multiplex PCR assay. For the multiplex PCR, a mixture combining 60 forward primers for TCR Vbeta segments and 13 reverse primers for TCR Jbeta segments was used. TCRdb stores this immuneACCESS table with in-frame sequences only. Part of the clones is absent; in the studies checked, under half of the shortfall reflects unresolved V genes, and no reason is known for the rest. This sample has approximately 94,000 clones in its table, and around 80% of those were observed once. The ten largest clones capture 4% to 5.5% of the sample. The sequenced sample was PBMCs. The receptors originated from a man aged 25-45 years in good health and CMV-seropositive.

The V call is TRBV28, the J call TRBJ1-2; 7 nucleotides agree with TRBD1. V lost 7 bases and J lost 4; bases outside the gene matches: 6. Germline lookup yields CDR1 MDHEN and CDR2 SYDVKM. The CDR3 contains 13 residues. The CDR3 DNA reads as TGTGCCAGCACCTGGGACAGAAGCTATGGCTACACCTTC. Its translation is CASTWDRSYGYTF.

This chain links TRBV28 with TRBJ2-1; TRBD2 agrees at 15 bases. The CDR3 has 16 amino acids. The trim removed 6 bases at V and 10 bases at J, leaving 10 bases unmatched. CDR1 is MDHEN and CDR2 is SYDVKM in the germline V gene. The CDR3, as DNA: TGTGCCAGCAGCCGACCGGGACTAGCGGGAGGTGGCGAGCAGTTCTTC. It is translated as CASSRPGLAGGGEQFF.

This sequence joins TRBV25-1 and TRBJ2-7; weak D call: TRBD2 (5 bases). This CDR3 has 17 amino acids. Germline lookup yields CDR1 MGHDK and CDR2 SYGVNS. The V gene lost 0 bases and the J gene lost 5 bases, with 20 bases spanning the gap. The CDR3 here is CASSEYMERPPSDEQYV. CDR3 nucleotides: TGTGCCAGCAGTGAATATATGGAGCGGCCCCCCTCGGACGAGCAGTACGTC.

The chain couples TRBV15 to TRBJ2-2; a weak D match, TRBD1 (5 bases). This CDR3 has 16 amino acids. Per germline, CDR1 LNHNV and CDR2 YYDKDF (reference sequence). V was pared by 7 bases and J by 3 bases, with 18 bases between. The DNA of the CDR3 is TGTGCCACCACAACAGGCTTGGACCCGTACACCGGGGAGCTGTTTTTT. This encodes CATTTGLDPYTGELFF.

This sequence joins TRBV19 and TRBJ1-5; possibly TRBD1 for D (5 bases). With 8 bases removed from V and 7 bases from J, the gap between germline ends came to 21 bases. Germline V gives CDR1 LNHDA, CDR2 SQIVND (reference sequence). This CDR3 is 15 amino acids long. The CDR3 reads CASAPVGQGTQPQHF. The CDR3 nucleotides are TGTGCCAGTGCCCCAGTTGGCCAGGGTACCCAGCCCCAGCATTTT.

This sequence joins TRBV7-9 and TRBJ2-5; D perhaps matches TRBD1 (6 bases). The length of the CDR3 is 15 residues. Deletions cut 4 bases from V and 5 bases from J, with 17 bases between. Germline assignment: CDR1 SEHNR and CDR2 FQNEAQ (reference sequence). CDR3 residues: CASSSSGAPRETQYF. Written as DNA, the CDR3 is TGTGCCAGCAGCTCATCAGGGGCCCCCAGGGAGACCCAGTACTTC.

The chain is built from TRBV7-2 and TRBJ1-6; maybe TRBD1 (6 bases). In germline, CDR1 is SGHTA, CDR2 FQGNSA. CDR3 size: 16 residues. Trimming pared 7 bases from V and 3 bases from J, leaving 16 bases between. As DNA, the CDR3 is TGTGCCAGCAAGGGGAACAGGGCCCACTATAATTCACCCCTCCACTTT. This translates into CASKGNRAHYNSPLHF.

The rearrangement joins TRBV18 to TRBJ1-5, with TRBD1 as a possible D gene (5 bases). Germline V gives CDR1 KGHSH, CDR2 LQKENI. The germline V and J ends were trimmed by 4 bases and 2 bases, with 12 bases remaining between them. The CDR3 runs 15 residues. In DNA, the CDR3 is TGTGCCAGCTCACAGGGCAGGGCGGGCAATCAGCCCCAGCATTTT. Translated: CASSQGRAGNQPQHF.

This chain links TRBV4-1 with TRBJ1-2; no clear D. Per the germline V gene, CDR1 is MGHRA and CDR2 is YSYEKL. The V and J ends lost 0 bases and 6 bases respectively, with 8 bases between them. The CDR3 is made up of 13 amino acids. CDR3 sequence reads: CASSQEEGDGYTF. The CDR3 DNA reads TGCGCCAGCAGCCAAGAGGAGGGTGATGGCTACACCTTC.

The rearrangement links TRBV10-3 to TRBJ1-3; D might be TRBD1 (5 bases). V was shortened by 10 bases and J by 0 bases, with 16 bases between the two germline ends. The CDR3 sequence is 15 residues long. CDR1 and CDR2 (germline): ENHRY, SYGVKD. This chain's CDR3 is CATVSQVNSGNTIYF. Here the CDR3 DNA reads TGTGCCACAGTGTCACAGGTCAACTCTGGAAACACCATATATTTT.